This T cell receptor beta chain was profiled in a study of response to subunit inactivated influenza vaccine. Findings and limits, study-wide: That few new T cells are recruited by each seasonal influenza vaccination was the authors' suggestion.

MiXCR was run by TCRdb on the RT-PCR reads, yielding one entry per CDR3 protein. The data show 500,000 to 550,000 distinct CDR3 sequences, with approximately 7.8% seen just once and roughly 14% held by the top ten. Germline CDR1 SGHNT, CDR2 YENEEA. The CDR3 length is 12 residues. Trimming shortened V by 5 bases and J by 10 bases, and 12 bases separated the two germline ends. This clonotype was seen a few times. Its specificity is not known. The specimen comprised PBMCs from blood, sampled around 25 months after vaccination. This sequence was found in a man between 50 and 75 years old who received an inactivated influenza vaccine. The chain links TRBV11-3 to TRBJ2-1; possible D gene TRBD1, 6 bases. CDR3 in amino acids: CASSGPGQEQFF. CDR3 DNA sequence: TGTGCCAGCAGCGGACCAGGACAGGAGCAGTTCTTC. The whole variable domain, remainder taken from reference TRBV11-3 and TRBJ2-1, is EAGVVQSPRYKIIEKKQPVAFWCNPISGHNTLYWYLQNLGQGPELLIRYENEEAVDDSQLPKDRFSAERLKGVDSTLKIQPAELGDSAVYLCASSGPGQEQFFGPGTRLTVL.